These 31 T cell receptor beta chains came from one sample sequenced in a study of technical replicates of blood from a handful of donors. Data came from immunoSEQ multiplex PCR; TCRdb stores just in-frame clones and leaves some out. The table has approximately 73,000 clones, around 93% seen once. Source material: T cells isolated from PBMCs. The receptors here all came from a human donor in good health.

The chain combines TRBV6-5 with TRBJ1-2; D call uncertain. CDR1 and CDR2 from the germline V gene are MNHEY and SVGAGI. The CDR3 contains 15 residues. Trimming cost V 5 bases and J 2 bases, with 15 bases left between them. CDR3 sequence: CASSPTTGRNYGYTF. The CDR3 nucleotides are TGTGCCAGCAGTCCCACAACCGGGAGGAACTATGGCTACACCTTC.

This clone has only one observation. The chain combines TRBV28 with TRBJ1-1, with 8 nucleotides matching TRBD1. The CDR3 is 14 amino acids. Germline lookup yields CDR1 MDHEN and CDR2 SYDVKM. The trim removed 8 bases at V and 5 bases at J, leaving 10 bases unmatched. The CDR3 coding sequence is TGTGCCAGCGGCCTTACCACAGGGGGAACTGAAGCTTTCTTT. Amino acids: CASGLTTGGTEAFF.

J is TRBJ2-2 and V is TRBV4-1; no reliable D call. The CDR3 covers 17 residues. The germline V gene encodes CDR1 MGHRA and CDR2 YSYEKL. V lost 4 bases to trimming and J lost 6 bases, with 21 bases between them. CDR3 loop: CASSPNVEVGLSGELFF. The CDR3 nucleotides read TGCGCCAGCAGCCCGAATGTTGAAGTCGGGTTATCCGGGGAGCTGTTTTTT.

The genes are TRBV19 and TRBJ1-2; 8 nucleotides agree with TRBD1. Germline CDR1 LNHDA, CDR2 SQIVND (reference sequence). The CDR3 sequence is 16 residues long. J gave up 5 bases and V 4 bases, and 12 bases lay outside the gene matches. The CDR3 sequence is CASSSGGGQGSYGYTF. The CDR3 coding sequence is TGTGCCAGTAGTAGCGGGGGAGGACAGGGTTCTTATGGCTACACCTTC.

This rearrangement joins TRBV15 to TRBJ2-7; D might be TRBD2 (5 bases). The CDR3 consists of 14 residues. Trimming shortened V by 0 bases and J by 4 bases, and 10 bases separated the two germline ends. Germline lookup yields CDR1 LNHNV and CDR2 YYDKDF (reference sequence). CDR3: CATSRDKRGYEQYF. The CDR3 DNA follows: TGTGCCACCAGCAGAGATAAGCGAGGGTACGAGCAGTACTTC.

The genes are TRBV6-4 and TRBJ1-2, with 8 bases lining up with TRBD1. The V gene's germline CDR1 is MRHNA and CDR2 SNTAGT. The CDR3 covers 14 residues. V lost 3 bases, J lost 4 bases, and 4 bases stayed unmatched. The CDR3 region is CASSEDRATYGYTF. CDR3 nucleotides: TGTGCCAGCAGTGAGGACAGGGCTACCTATGGCTACACCTTC.

The chain links TRBV7-9 to TRBJ2-2; D unresolved. CDR3 length equals 15 residues. The germline CDR1 and CDR2 sequences are SEHNR and FQNEAQ (reference sequence). V lost 3 bases, J lost 1 base, and 9 bases lay in between. The CDR3 nucleotides are TGTGCCAGCAGCTTCCCACAGTTGAACACCGGGGAGCTGTTTTTT. Translated, it gives CASSFPQLNTGELFF.

This chain joins TRBV5-1 and TRBJ2-3, with D unresolved. V lost 0 bases to trimming and J lost 6 bases, with 8 bases between them. The CDR3 is 13 amino acids. Germline loops: CDR1 SGHRS, CDR2 YFSETQ. CDR3 sequence: CASSLAMRDTQYF. The CDR3 bases are TGCGCCAGCAGCTTGGCCATGAGGGATACGCAGTATTTT.

The chain joins TRBV4-1 to TRBJ2-3; 8 bases align to TRBD2. The ends lost 4 bases at V and 2 bases at J; junction bases unmatched: 17. This CDR3 comprises 19 residues. Per germline, CDR1 MGHRA and CDR2 YSYEKL. The CDR3 spells CASSPSGGASDYYTDTQYF. The CDR3 nucleotides read TGCGCCAGCAGCCCTTCCGGGGGGGCCTCGGACTACTACACAGATACGCAGTATTTT.

This chain connects TRBV25-1 to TRBJ1-4; possible D gene TRBD1, 6 bases. This CDR3 is 14 amino acids long. V dropped 5 bases and J dropped 4 bases, with 11 bases sitting between them. CDR1 is MGHDK, CDR2 SYGVNS, per germline. For the CDR3, the DNA is TGTGCCAGCAGTAAACAGGGTTATAATGAAAAACTGTTTTTT. It encodes CASSKQGYNEKLFF.

The genes are TRBV9 and TRBJ2-7; weak D call: TRBD2 (5 bases). Trimming shortened V by 1 base and J by 5 bases, and 13 bases separated the two germline ends. CDR3 length: 14 residues. Looked up from germline, CDR1 is SGDLS and CDR2 is YYNGEE. The CDR3 is CASSVNLVRDEQYF. CDR3 DNA: TGTGCCAGCAGCGTAAACCTCGTGCGGGACGAGCAGTACTTC.

The V gene is TRBV28, the J gene TRBJ1-2, with D uncertain. CDR3 length equals 16 residues. The germline gives CDR1 MDHEN, CDR2 SYDVKM. V was shortened by 1 base and J by 4 bases, with 16 bases between the two germline ends. This CDR3 reads CASSLYIQRLGYGYTF. The DNA of the CDR3 is TGTGCCAGCAGTTTATATATTCAGAGACTCGGCTATGGCTACACCTTC.

This clone was recorded once. The genes are TRBV4-2 and TRBJ1-2; D perhaps matches TRBD1 (6 bases). Trimming removed 0 bases from V and 5 bases from J, with 19 bases in between. Germline CDR1 and CDR2: LGHNA and YNFKEQ. This CDR3 comprises 17 residues. Written as DNA, the CDR3 is TGTGCCAGCAGCCAAGATGGGTTCCAGGGAGGGGGTTATGGCTACACCTTC. Encoded protein: CASSQDGFQGGGYGYTF.

V is TRBV6-1 and J is TRBJ2-5; 7 bases are a match to TRBD1. V lost 6 bases, J lost 4 bases, and 8 bases stayed unmatched. Germline V gene sequence: CDR1 MNHNS, CDR2 SASEGT. The CDR3 contains 14 residues. CDR3 sequence: CASRTGLVRETQYF. CDR3 DNA sequence: TGTGCCAGCAGGACAGGGTTGGTGAGAGAGACCCAGTACTTC.

The rearrangement uses TRBV28 and TRBJ2-7; TRBD2 matches at 12 bases. Germline CDR1 is MDHEN and CDR2 is SYDVKM. V trimming: 7 bases; J trimming: 6 bases; junction bases outside the gene matches: 7. This CDR3 comprises 14 residues. The DNA for the CDR3 is TGTGCCAGCACCGTAACTAGCGGGAGGCGCGAGCAGTACTTC. Its translation is CASTVTSGRREQYF.

The gene calls are TRBV19 and TRBJ1-5, with D possibly matching TRBD1 (5 bases). The CDR3 sequence is 12 residues long. V was cut by 5 bases and J by 6 bases, with 8 bases left in between. Germline V gene data show CDR1 as LNHDA and CDR2 as SQIVND (reference sequence). The DNA for the CDR3 is TGTGCCAGTAGTGTGACAGTTCAGCCCCAGCATTTT. It translates to CASSVTVQPQHF.

This chain joins TRBV19 and TRBJ1-4; D gene uncertain. The CDR3 extends over 14 amino acids. CDR1 is LNHDA and CDR2 is SQIVND in the germline V gene (reference sequence). V was pared by 9 bases and J by 5 bases, with 16 bases between. CDR3 coding DNA: TGTGCCAGCCAAAACTGGGCTTCAAATGAAAAACTGTTTTTT. Protein: CASQNWASNEKLFF. The full variable domain, completed using reference TRBV19 and TRBJ1-4, is DGGITQSPKYLFRKEGQNVTLSCEQNLNHDAMYWYRQDPGQGLRLIYYSQIVNDFQKGDIAEGYSVSREKKESFPLTVTSAQKNPTAFYLCASQNWASNEKLFFGSGTQLSVL.

The V call is TRBV18, the J call TRBJ1-1, with unresolved D. The germline V gene encodes CDR1 KGHSH and CDR2 LQKENI. This CDR3 has 16 residues. The ends were cut back, 2 bases at V and 2 bases at J, with 15 bases in the middle. CDR3 nucleotides: TGTGCCAGCTCACCAATGGTAGGTCGCGGCAACACTGAAGCTTTCTTT. Protein sequence: CASSPMVGRGNTEAFF.

The chain is built from TRBV29-1 and TRBJ2-2; the D is unclear. This CDR3 has 11 amino acids. The V and J ends lost 7 bases and 3 bases respectively, with 6 bases between them. Looked up from germline, CDR1 is SQVTM and CDR2 is ANQGSEA. Here the CDR3 DNA reads TGCAGCGCTAGAGACACCGGGGAGCTGTTTTTT. This encodes CSARDTGELFF.

The chain links TRBV4-2 to TRBJ2-5; 14 nucleotides match TRBD2. J lost 2 bases, V lost 5 bases, and 13 bases had no gene match. The CDR3 runs to 19 residues. The germline gives CDR1 LGHNA, CDR2 YNFKEQ. The CDR3 DNA reads TGTGCCAGCAGCATCCCTCCCGGGACTAGCGGGAGTAATCAAGAGACCCAGTACTTC. Translating gives CASSIPPGTSGSNQETQYF.

This clone was counted once. This chain links TRBV15 with TRBJ2-1; TRBD1 aligns across 7 bases. The CDR3 runs to 17 residues. The germline CDR1 and CDR2 sequences are LNHNV and YYDKDF (reference sequence). V dropped 0 bases and J dropped 4; count of bases not matched to a gene: 9. This chain's CDR3 is CATSREYTGALYNEQFF. The CDR3 region has the DNA TGTGCCACCAGCAGAGAATATACAGGGGCGTTATACAATGAGCAGTTCTTC.

The chain uses TRBV6-6 and TRBJ1-3; D ambiguous. Germline V gene data show CDR1 as MNHNY and CDR2 as SVGAGI (reference sequence). Trimming left V 6 bases short and J 0 bases short, with 3 bases between. The CDR3 loop spans 12 amino acids. CDR3 loop: CASRASGNTIYF. CDR3 bases: TGTGCCAGCAGGGCCTCTGGAAACACCATATATTTT.

J is TRBJ2-5 and V is TRBV27, with 7 bases that match TRBD1. V shed 5 bases, J shed 5 bases, and the junction held 8 bases outside the gene matches. The CDR3 covers 14 residues. Per germline, CDR1 MNHEY and CDR2 SMNVEV (reference sequence). In DNA, the CDR3 is TGTGCCAGCAGTGTGCAGGGGGATGGGGAGACCCAGTACTTC. Protein product: CASSVQGDGETQYF.

V and J are TRBV6-4 and TRBJ1-1, with D perhaps TRBD1 (5 bases). Germline lookup yields CDR1 MRHNA and CDR2 SNTAGT. V lost 6 bases to trimming and J lost 0 bases, with 14 bases between them. The CDR3 sequence is 15 residues long. CDR3: CASRSYGGMNTEAFF. The CDR3 nucleotides read TGTGCCAGCAGATCCTACGGGGGGATGAACACTGAAGCTTTCTTT.

The chain carries TRBV23-1 and TRBJ2-7, with D possibly matching TRBD1 (5 bases). TRBV23-1 is reported as an ORF; its role is uncertain. This CDR3 has 16 amino acids. With 6 bases removed from V and 1 base from J, the gap between germline ends came to 19 bases. The DNA for the CDR3 is TGCGCCAGCAGACCCCGCCGCGCAGGGATTTCCTACGAGCAGTACTTC. Protein sequence: CASRPRRAGISYEQYF.

This chain links TRBV27 with TRBJ2-7; 9 nucleotides match TRBD2. V trimming: 5 bases; J trimming: 5 bases; junction bases outside the gene matches: 4. The germline V gene encodes CDR1 MNHEY and CDR2 SMNVEV (reference sequence). This CDR3 has 13 amino acids. DNA of the CDR3: TGTGCCAGCAGTCCAGCGGGAGGCCACGAGCAGTACTTC. Translated: CASSPAGGHEQYF.

The chain is built from TRBV6-5 and TRBJ1-5; TRBD1 matches at 9 bases. V lost 4 bases and J lost 6; bases outside the gene matches: 4. This CDR3 has 14 amino acids. Germline CDR1 and CDR2: MNHEY and SVGAGI. This CDR3 is CASSFQQGAQPQHF. In DNA, the CDR3 is TGTGCCAGCAGTTTCCAACAGGGGGCTCAGCCCCAGCATTTT.

The chain links TRBV4-1 to TRBJ1-1; weak D call: TRBD1 (5 bases). CDR1 is MGHRA, CDR2 YSYEKL, per germline. V was clipped by 2 bases and J by 4 bases, with 20 bases between them. The CDR3 consists of 17 residues. CDR3 DNA sequence: TGCGCCAGCAGCCAAAGACCCTCCGGGGGACCCAGCACTGAAGCTTTCTTT. Protein sequence: CASSQRPSGGPSTEAFF.

The chain has TRBV5-5 and TRBJ1-5; 8 bases map to TRBD1. The CDR3 contains 15 residues. Germline assignment: CDR1 SGHKS and CDR2 YYEKEE (reference sequence). Trimming at V came to 4 bases and at J to 0 bases, leaving 3 bases not matched to a gene. CDR3 DNA sequence: TGTGCCAGCAGCGGACAGGGTTATAGCAATCAGCCCCAGCATTTT. Its protein product is CASSGQGYSNQPQHF.

The genes are TRBV6-1 and TRBJ2-7; weak D call: TRBD1 (6 bases). Trimming removed 6 bases at V and 2 bases at J, with 14 bases between. Germline V lookup: CDR1 MNHNS, CDR2 SASEGT. This CDR3 has 14 residues. CDR3 sequence reads: CASSARGIPYEQYF. CDR3 coding DNA: TGTGCCAGCAGCGCCAGGGGTATTCCCTACGAGCAGTACTTC.

The chain links TRBV7-2 to TRBJ2-4; TRBD1 matches 7 bases. CDR1 and CDR2 (germline): SGHTA, FQGNSA. The CDR3 is made up of 14 amino acids. With V trimmed by 1 base and J by 7 bases, 4 bases remained unmatched. CDR3 DNA: TGTGCCAGCAGCTTAGACAGGGGCTGGAACATTCAGTACTTC. Amino acids: CASSLDRGWNIQYF.